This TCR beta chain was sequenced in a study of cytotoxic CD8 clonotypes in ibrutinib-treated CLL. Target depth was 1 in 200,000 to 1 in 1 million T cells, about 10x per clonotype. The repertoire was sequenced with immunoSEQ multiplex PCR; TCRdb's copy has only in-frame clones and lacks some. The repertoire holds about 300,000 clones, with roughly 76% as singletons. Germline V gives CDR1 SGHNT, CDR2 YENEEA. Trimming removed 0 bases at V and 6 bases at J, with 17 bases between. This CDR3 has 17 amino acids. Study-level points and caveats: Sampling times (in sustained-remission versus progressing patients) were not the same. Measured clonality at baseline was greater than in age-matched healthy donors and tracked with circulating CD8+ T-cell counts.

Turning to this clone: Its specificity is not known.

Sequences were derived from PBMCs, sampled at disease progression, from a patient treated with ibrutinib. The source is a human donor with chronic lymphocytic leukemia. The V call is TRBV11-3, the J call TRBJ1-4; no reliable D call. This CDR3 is CASSLDRDTGPDEKLFF. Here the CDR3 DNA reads TGTGCCAGCAGCTTAGACCGAGACACGGGCCCTGATGAAAAACTGTTTTTT.